This T cell receptor (beta chain) was documented in a study of CD8 T cells in Susac syndrome. Trimming pared 5 bases from V and 7 bases from J, leaving 11 bases between. Looked up from germline, CDR1 is PRHDT and CDR2 is FYEKMQ (reference sequence). This CDR3 is built from 12 residues. After extraction with the RNeasy kit, roughly 0.45 to 1 ug of the RNA was reverse transcribed using random hexamers. TCRdb analysed the immunoSEQ multiplex PCR reads with MiXCR anew, one entry per CDR3 protein. The sample yields 200,000 to 250,000 distinct CDR3 sequences, roughly 95% seen once. Sample: CD4+ T cells from PBMCs. The source is a human donor with multiple sclerosis. The rearrangement links TRBV13 to TRBJ1-1; D is undetermined. The CDR3 region is CASSLRAGEAFF. CDR3 in DNA: TGTGCCAGCAGCCTCCGGGCGGGTGAAGCTTTCTTT.